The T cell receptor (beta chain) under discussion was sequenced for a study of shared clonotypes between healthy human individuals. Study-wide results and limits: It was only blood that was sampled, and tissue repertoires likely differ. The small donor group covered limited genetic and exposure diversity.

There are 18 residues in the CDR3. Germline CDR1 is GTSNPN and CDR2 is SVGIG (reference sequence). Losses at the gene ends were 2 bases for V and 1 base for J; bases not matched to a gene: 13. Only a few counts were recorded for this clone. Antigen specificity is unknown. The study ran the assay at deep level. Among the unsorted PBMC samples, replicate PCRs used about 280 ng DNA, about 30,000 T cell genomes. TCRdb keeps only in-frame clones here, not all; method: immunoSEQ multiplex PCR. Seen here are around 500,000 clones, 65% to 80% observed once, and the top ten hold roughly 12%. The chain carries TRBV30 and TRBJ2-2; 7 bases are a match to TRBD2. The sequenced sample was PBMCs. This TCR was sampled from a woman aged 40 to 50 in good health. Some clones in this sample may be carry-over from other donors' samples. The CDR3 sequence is CAWSLGDTSARNTGELFF. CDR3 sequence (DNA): TGTGCCTGGAGTTTAGGCGATACTAGCGCTCGGAACACCGGGGAGCTGTTTTTT.